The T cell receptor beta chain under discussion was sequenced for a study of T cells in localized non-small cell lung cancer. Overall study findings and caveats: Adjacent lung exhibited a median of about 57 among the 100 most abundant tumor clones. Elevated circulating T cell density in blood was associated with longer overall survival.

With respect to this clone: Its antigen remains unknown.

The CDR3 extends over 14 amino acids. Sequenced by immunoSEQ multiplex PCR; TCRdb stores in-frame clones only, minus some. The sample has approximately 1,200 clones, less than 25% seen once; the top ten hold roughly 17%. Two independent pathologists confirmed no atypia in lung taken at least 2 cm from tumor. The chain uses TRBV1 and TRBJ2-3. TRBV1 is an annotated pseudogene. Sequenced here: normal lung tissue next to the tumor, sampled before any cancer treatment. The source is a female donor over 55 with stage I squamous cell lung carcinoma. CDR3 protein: CASNLALGTDTQYF. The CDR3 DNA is TGCGCCAGCAACTTGGCACTTGGCACAGATACGCAGTATTTT.